This is a list of T cell receptor beta chains from one sample in a study of PD-1 blockade in classical Hodgkin lymphoma. Clones were sequenced by immunoSEQ multiplex PCR, and TCRdb holds only the in-frame ones, with some missing. The profile shows more than 75,000 clones, about 93% of them singletons. The input for sequencing was peripheral blood mononuclear cells (PBMCs), taken before the fourth cycle of nivolumab. The receptors were sampled from a human donor with classical Hodgkin lymphoma. The CDR3 runs from the conserved cysteine through the conserved F or W. Each record gives: V gene, CDR3 length, clone size, J gene, D gene, CDR3 protein, CDR3 DNA. The D gene is left open where the match is weak. Clone size appears in some rows only: once, few, many, or a class for an expanded clone.

TRBV7-8	14	-	TRBJ2-7	TRBD1	CASSGTGPSYEQYF	TGTGCCAGCAGTGGGACAGGGCCTTCCTACGAGCAGTACTTC
TRBV6-1	15	-	TRBJ2-7	-	CASSEVKGSGYEQYF	TGTGCCAGCAGTGAAGTAAAGGGGTCGGGCTACGAGCAGTACTTC
TRBV5-1	18	-	TRBJ2-1	TRBD2	CASSPTQLAQSSYNEQFF	TGCGCCAGCAGCCCGACTCAACTAGCGCAGAGCTCCTACAATGAGCAGTTCTTC
TRBV29-1	13	-	TRBJ2-1	TRBD2	CSVESGLGREQFF	TGCAGCGTTGAGTCGGGACTAGGTCGCGAGCAGTTCTTC
TRBV18	14	-	TRBJ2-5	-	CASSPEGLGETQYF	TGTGCCAGCTCACCAGAAGGTCTAGGAGAGACCCAGTACTTC
TRBV18	16	-	TRBJ1-2	-	CASSPPFSQTDYGYTF	TGTGCCAGCTCACCTCCCTTTTCCCAGACAGACTATGGCTACACCTTC
TRBV16	14	-	TRBJ1-2	-	CASTGAQYNYGYTF	TGTGCCAGCACCGGGGCACAGTATAACTATGGCTACACCTTC
TRBV2	16	-	TRBJ1-2	TRBD1	CASSEEMGQGVYGYTF	TGTGCCAGCAGTGAAGAGATGGGACAGGGGGTATATGGCTACACCTTC
TRBV25-1	15	-	TRBJ2-7	TRBD1	CASSLRDSVSYEQYF	TGTGCCAGCAGTCTCCGGGACAGCGTCTCCTACGAGCAGTACTTC
TRBV10-3	19	-	TRBJ2-2	TRBD2	CAISQRGLAGGRSTGELFF	TGTGCCATCAGTCAGCGGGGACTAGCGGGAGGGCGGAGCACCGGGGAGCTGTTTTTT
TRBV5-1	16	-	TRBJ1-3	TRBD1	CASSKAGQISGNTIYF	TGCGCCAGCAGCAAGGCGGGACAGATCTCTGGAAACACCATATATTTT
TRBV10-1	13	-	TRBJ1-1	-	CASREQRNTEAFF	TGCGCCAGCAGGGAACAGAGGAACACTGAAGCTTTCTTT
TRBV7-9	15	once	TRBJ2-3	-	CASSSRQDSTDTQYF	TGTGCCAGCAGCTCGAGACAGGATAGCACAGATACGCAGTATTTT
TRBV28	13	-	TRBJ1-2	-	CASFPGGGYGYTF	TGTGCCAGCTTCCCGGGGGGCGGCTATGGCTACACCTTC
TRBV9	16	-	TRBJ2-1	TRBD2	CASSFSGLAGGYEQFF	TGTGCCAGCAGCTTTAGTGGCCTAGCGGGAGGGTATGAGCAGTTCTTC
TRBV6-1	15	-	TRBJ2-7	-	CATAPEPGGSYEQYF	TGTGCCACCGCTCCTGAACCCGGAGGATCCTACGAGCAGTACTTC
TRBV4-1	16	-	TRBJ2-3	-	CASRRRAAGSTDTQYF	TGCGCCAGCAGGCGACGGGCGGCCGGTAGCACAGATACGCAGTATTTT
TRBV6-5	11	-	TRBJ2-7	-	CASSTSYEQYF	TGTGCCAGCAGTACCTCCTACGAGCAGTACTTC
TRBV27	15	-	TRBJ2-2	TRBD2	CASTLSGRATGELFF	TGTGCCAGCACCCTAAGCGGGAGGGCCACCGGGGAGCTGTTTTTT
TRBV5-1	12	-	TRBJ2-7	-	CASSLEAGEQYF	TGCGCCAGCAGCTTGGAGGCGGGGGAGCAGTACTTC
TRBV6-5	14	once	TRBJ2-5	TRBD1	CASIPGTGKETQYF	TGTGCCAGCATCCCTGGGACAGGGAAGGAGACCCAGTACTTC
TRBV6-5	15	-	TRBJ2-1	-	CASNIYPSSYNEQFF	TGTGCCAGCAATATCTACCCGAGCTCCTACAATGAGCAGTTCTTC
TRBV23-1	14	-	TRBJ2-1	TRBD1	CASSLGQGGDEQFF	TGCGCCAGCAGCCTAGGACAGGGAGGCGATGAGCAGTTCTTC
TRBV5-1	13	-	TRBJ1-2	-	CASSTASETGYTF	TGCGCCAGCAGCACCGCCAGTGAAACGGGCTACACCTTC
TRBV13	18	-	TRBJ1-1	-	CASSLSQGLVPMNTEAFF	TGTGCCAGCAGCTTAAGTCAGGGGTTGGTTCCGATGAACACTGAAGCTTTCTTT
TRBV9	15	once	TRBJ2-6	-	CASSVGGSGANVLTF	TGTGCCAGCAGCGTAGGCGGCTCTGGGGCCAACGTCCTGACTTTC
TRBV6-1	16	-	TRBJ2-5	-	CASSEWGGQPQETQYF	TGTGCCAGCAGTGAATGGGGGGGCCAGCCTCAAGAGACCCAGTACTTC
TRBV9	11	few	TRBJ1-2	-	CASSVEFGGTF	TGTGCCAGCAGCGTAGAATTCGGGGGCACCTTC
TRBV7-9	15	-	TRBJ2-7	-	CASSFAGLVMGEQYF	TGTGCCAGCAGCTTCGCGGGTCTAGTGATGGGCGAGCAGTACTTC
TRBV7-9	15	-	TRBJ2-1	-	CASSSELSSYNEQFF	TGTGCCAGCAGCTCAGAACTCAGCTCCTACAATGAGCAGTTCTTC
TRBV19	11	-	TRBJ2-2	-	CASLNTGELFF	TGTGCCAGTCTGAACACCGGGGAGCTGTTTTTT
TRBV28	14	-	TRBJ1-5	-	CASSVTLGNQPQHF	TGTGCCAGCAGTGTGACCTTGGGAAATCAGCCCCAGCATTTT
TRBV9	14	-	TRBJ1-5	-	CASSVDVGNQPQHF	TGTGCCAGCAGCGTAGACGTTGGCAATCAGCCCCAGCATTTT